One and the same sample provided the 18 T cell receptor beta chains below, sequenced in a study of blood T cell repertoires in COVID-19. TCRdb's copy holds only in-frame clones and misses some; the assay was immunoSEQ multiplex PCR. This sample has 70,000 to 85,000 clones, with approximately 82% found just once. The sample taken for sequencing was peripheral blood. These receptors all stem from a man between 60 and 75 years old with acute or convalescent COVID-19.

This rearrangement joins TRBV6-6 to TRBJ2-2; 8 nucleotides agree with TRBD1. V trimming: 2 bases; J trimming: 6 bases; junction bases outside the gene matches: 8. This CDR3 is built from 16 residues. Germline loops: CDR1 MNHNY, CDR2 SVGAGI (reference sequence). CDR3 DNA: TGTGCCAGCAGTTACCCGCAGGGGGCTGTGTCCGGGGAGCTGTTTTTT. Translation gives CASSYPQGAVSGELFF.

The V call is TRBV7-2, the J call TRBJ1-1; 7 positions match TRBD1. Germline V gene sequence: CDR1 SGHTA, CDR2 FQGNSA. The CDR3 length is 14 residues. V dropped 6 bases and J dropped 6; count of bases not matched to a gene: 10. The CDR3 region is CASRPAGGVPEAFF. The CDR3 region has the DNA TGTGCCAGCAGACCGGCAGGGGGAGTTCCTGAAGCTTTCTTT.

The chain uses TRBV3-1 (or the pseudogene TRBV3-2) and TRBJ2-2, with 9 bases matching TRBD2. Trimming at V came to 8 bases and at J to 4 bases, leaving 8 bases not matched to a gene. The CDR3 sequence is 15 residues long. The germline V gene encodes CDR1 LGHDT and CDR2 YNNKEL (reference sequence). CDR3 loop: CASENAGGPTGELFF. DNA for the CDR3: TGTGCCAGCGAAAACGCGGGAGGGCCCACCGGGGAGCTGTTTTTT.

The chain combines TRBV3-1 (or the pseudogene TRBV3-2) with TRBJ1-5; D may be TRBD1 (6 bases). Trimming removed 4 bases at V and 7 bases at J, with 17 bases between. The CDR3 spans 15 residues. Germline V lookup: CDR1 LGHDT, CDR2 YNNKEL (reference sequence). CDR3 sequence reads: CASSPRGGAGQPQHF. Here the CDR3 DNA reads TGTGCCAGCAGCCCCCGAGGGGGAGCGGGGCAGCCCCAGCATTTT.

The chain recombines TRBV5-1 with TRBJ1-6, with no clear D. The CDR3 loop spans 13 amino acids. Germline CDR1 and CDR2: SGHRS and YFSETQ. V was cut by 4 bases and J by 10 bases, with 12 bases left in between. CDR3 bases: TGCGCCAGCAGCGAGGGTGGAAGATCACCCCTCCACTTT. Translation: CASSEGGRSPLHF. Filled out from reference TRBV5-1 and TRBJ1-6, the complete variable domain reads KAGVTQTPRYLIKTRGQQVTLSCSPISGHRSVSWYQQTPGQGLQFLFEYFSETQRNKGNFPGRFSGRQFSNSRSEMNVSTLELGDSALYLCASSEGGRSPLHFGNGTRLTVT.

The chain couples TRBV28 to TRBJ1-2; D is uncertain. V shed 4 bases and J shed 6 bases, with 6 bases lying between them. The CDR3 runs 11 residues. Germline V gene lookup returns CDR1 MDHEN and CDR2 SYDVKM. In DNA, the CDR3 is TGTGCCAGCAGTTCCCCAAATGGCTACACCTTC. Residues: CASSSPNGYTF.

CDR3 in amino acids: CSARQGLNTEAFF. As DNA, the CDR3 is TGCAGCGCTCGACAGGGTTTGAACACTGAAGCTTTCTTT. The chain employs TRBV29-1 and TRBJ1-1, with 7 positions matching TRBD1. Germline V CDR1 and CDR2: SQVTM, ANQGSEA. The CDR3 has 13 residues. The V segment lost 7 bases and the J segment 0 bases; nucleotides outside the gene matches: 5.

This chain links TRBV9 with TRBJ2-1; 11 nucleotides match TRBD1. The V gene's germline CDR1 is SGDLS and CDR2 YYNGEE. This CDR3 has 16 amino acids. V lost 4 bases to trimming and J lost 1 base; unmatched junction nucleotides: 4. The CDR3 coding sequence is TGTGCCAGCAGCCAAGGACAGGGGGCTTCCTACAATGAGCAGTTCTTC. Its protein product is CASSQGQGASYNEQFF. The variable domain in full, with the rest retrieved from reference TRBV9 and TRBJ2-1, is DSGVTQTPKHLITATGQRVTLRCSPRSGDLSVYWYQQSLDQGLQFLIQYYNGEERAKGNILERFSAQQFPDLHSELNLSSLELGDSALYFCASSQGQGASYNEQFFGPGTRLTVL.

The CDR3 DNA reads TGTGCCAGCAGCTCTGACCCCGACAGGGCGAACACCGGGGAGCTGTTTTTT. This codes for CASSSDPDRANTGELFF. This rearrangement joins TRBV7-6 to TRBJ2-2; TRBD1 aligns across 7 bases. The V segment lost 4 bases and the J segment 0 bases; nucleotides outside the gene matches: 8. The germline gives CDR1 SGHVS, CDR2 FNYEAQ. The CDR3 spans 17 residues.

The genes are TRBV4-1 and TRBJ1-1; D gene ambiguous. With 0 bases removed from V and 5 bases from J, the gap between germline ends came to 19 bases. CDR3 size: 17 residues. Germline V lookup: CDR1 MGHRA, CDR2 YSYEKL. The CDR3 region is CASSQDAAGNRRTEAFF. The CDR3 DNA sequence: TGCGCCAGCAGCCAAGATGCCGCCGGGAATCGGAGGACTGAAGCTTTCTTT.

In its sample, this clone was seen once. The chain uses TRBV6-5 and TRBJ1-3; perhaps TRBD1 as D (5 bases). The V gene lost 6 bases and the J gene lost 0 bases, with 9 bases spanning the gap. CDR3 length equals 14 residues. Germline CDR1 MNHEY, CDR2 SVGAGI. The CDR3 here is CASRARGSGNTIYF. The CDR3 nucleotides are TGTGCCAGCAGGGCTAGGGGCTCTGGAAACACCATATATTTT.

The chain uses TRBV4-2 and TRBJ1-2, with D perhaps TRBD1 (6 bases). Germline CDR1 and CDR2: LGHNA and YNFKEQ. The CDR3 is 16 amino acids. Trimming cost V 3 bases and J 4 bases, with 18 bases left between them. CDR3 in amino acids: CASSQGARDNTYGYTF. The CDR3 DNA follows: TGTGCCAGCAGCCAGGGTGCTCGGGACAATACCTATGGCTACACCTTC.

This rearrangement joins TRBV4-3 to TRBJ2-7; TRBD2 matches 11 bases. V was clipped by 4 bases and J by 4 bases; unmatched bases: 6. Germline V gene data show CDR1 as LGHNA and CDR2 as YSLEER. The CDR3 runs 15 residues. The CDR3 nucleotides are TGCGCCAGCAGCCCCCAACTAGCGGGAGCTTACGAGCAGTACTTC. Protein sequence: CASSPQLAGAYEQYF.

This clone appeared a few times. This chain links TRBV9 with TRBJ2-6, with TRBD2 identical over 7 bases. Germline CDR1 SGDLS, CDR2 YYNGEE. The trim removed 4 bases at V and 2 bases at J, leaving 3 bases unmatched. The CDR3 contains 15 residues. The CDR3 DNA sequence: TGTGCCAGCAGCCAGGGAGGGGCTGGGGCCAACGTCCTGACTTTC. It specifies CASSQGGAGANVLTF.

V and J are TRBV2 and TRBJ1-1, with 7 positions matching TRBD1. V lost 8 bases to trimming and J lost 4 bases; unmatched junction nucleotides: 10. The CDR3 runs to 14 residues. From germline, CDR1 is SNHLY and CDR2 FYNNEI. CDR3 sequence: CASERQGGVTEAFF. The DNA of the CDR3 is TGTGCCAGCGAAAGACAGGGCGGTGTCACTGAAGCTTTCTTT.

J is TRBJ2-1 and V is TRBV28; 9 positions match TRBD1. V dropped 2 bases and J dropped 9; count of bases not matched to a gene: 5. This CDR3 spans 14 amino acids. The germline CDR1 and CDR2 sequences are MDHEN and SYDVKM. The DNA for the CDR3 is TGTGCCAGCAGTTTAATTCGGGACAGGGCTGAGCAGTTCTTC. The encoded protein is CASSLIRDRAEQFF.

The chain is built from TRBV24-1 and TRBJ2-1, with 10 bases that match TRBD2. The CDR3 runs to 14 residues. J was trimmed by 9 bases and V by 4 bases; bases with no gene match: 5. In germline, CDR1 is KGHDR, CDR2 SFDVKD. CDR3 nucleotides: TGTGCCACCAGTGACAGCGGGAGGGCCGGTGAGCAGTTCTTC. It specifies CATSDSGRAGEQFF.

The genes are TRBV19 and TRBJ2-5; a weak D match, TRBD1 (6 bases). This CDR3 region has 13 residues. Trimming took off 5 bases at V and 5 bases at J, with 12 bases between the two ends. Germline V gene data show CDR1 as LNHDA and CDR2 as SQIVND (reference sequence). The CDR3 protein is CASSDTQGETQYF. The CDR3 nucleotides read TGTGCCAGTAGTGATACCCAGGGGGAGACCCAGTACTTC.